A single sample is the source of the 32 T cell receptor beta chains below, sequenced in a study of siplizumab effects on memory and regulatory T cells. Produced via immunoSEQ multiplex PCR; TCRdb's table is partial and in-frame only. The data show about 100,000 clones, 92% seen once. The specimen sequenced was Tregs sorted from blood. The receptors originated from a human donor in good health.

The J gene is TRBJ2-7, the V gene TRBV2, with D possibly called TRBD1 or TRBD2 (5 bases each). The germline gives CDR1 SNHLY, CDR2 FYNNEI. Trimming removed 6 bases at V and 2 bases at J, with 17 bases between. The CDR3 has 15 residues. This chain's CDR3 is CASRFGTLTTYEQYF. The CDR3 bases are TGTGCCAGCAGATTCGGGACCTTGACTACCTACGAGCAGTACTTC.

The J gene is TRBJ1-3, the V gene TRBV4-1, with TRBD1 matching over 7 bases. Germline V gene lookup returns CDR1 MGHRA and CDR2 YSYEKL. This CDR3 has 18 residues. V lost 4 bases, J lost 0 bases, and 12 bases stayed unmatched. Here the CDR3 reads CASSLLTTGTSSGNTIYF. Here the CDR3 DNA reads TGCGCCAGCAGCCTACTTACGACAGGGACGAGCTCTGGAAACACCATATATTTT.

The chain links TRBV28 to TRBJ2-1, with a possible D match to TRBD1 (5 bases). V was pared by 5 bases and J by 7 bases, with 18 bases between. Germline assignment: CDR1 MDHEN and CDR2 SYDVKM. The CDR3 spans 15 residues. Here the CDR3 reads CASSPQGHKRNEQFF. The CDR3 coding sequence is TGTGCCAGCAGTCCCCAGGGCCATAAAAGGAATGAGCAGTTCTTC.

The DNA for the CDR3 is TGCGCCAGCAGCTTTTGGACAGCCCTGAACACTGAAGCTTTCTTT. Its translation: CASSFWTALNTEAFF. The V gene is TRBV5-1, the J gene TRBJ1-1; the D gene is possibly TRBD1 (6 bases). Trimming shortened V by 2 bases and J by 0 bases, and 11 bases separated the two germline ends. The CDR3 length is 15 residues. CDR1 and CDR2 from the germline V gene are SGHRS and YFSETQ.

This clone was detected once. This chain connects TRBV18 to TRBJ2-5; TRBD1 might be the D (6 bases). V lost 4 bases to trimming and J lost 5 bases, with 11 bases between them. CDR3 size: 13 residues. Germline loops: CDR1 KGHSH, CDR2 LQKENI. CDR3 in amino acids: CASSHTGLETQYF. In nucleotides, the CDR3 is TGTGCCAGCTCACACACAGGGTTGGAGACCCAGTACTTC.

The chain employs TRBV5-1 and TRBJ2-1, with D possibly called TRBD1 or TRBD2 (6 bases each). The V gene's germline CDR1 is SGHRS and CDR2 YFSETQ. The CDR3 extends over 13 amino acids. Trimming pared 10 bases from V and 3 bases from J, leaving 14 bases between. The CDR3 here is CASRGGYYNEQFF. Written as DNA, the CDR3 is TGCGCCTCCAGAGGGGGGTACTACAATGAGCAGTTCTTC. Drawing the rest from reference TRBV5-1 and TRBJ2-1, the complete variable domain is KAGVTQTPRYLIKTRGQQVTLSCSPISGHRSVSWYQQTPGQGLQFLFEYFSETQRNKGNFPGRFSGRQFSNSRSEMNVSTLELGDSALYLCASRGGYYNEQFFGPGTRLTVL.

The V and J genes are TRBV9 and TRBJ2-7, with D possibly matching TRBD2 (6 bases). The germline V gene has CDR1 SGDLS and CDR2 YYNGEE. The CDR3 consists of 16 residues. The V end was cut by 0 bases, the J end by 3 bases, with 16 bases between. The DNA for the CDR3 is TGTGCCAGCAGCGTAGACCCCAGCGGGCAAATCTACGAGCAGTACTTC. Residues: CASSVDPSGQIYEQYF. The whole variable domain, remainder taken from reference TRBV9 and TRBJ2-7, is DSGVTQTPKHLITATGQRVTLRCSPRSGDLSVYWYQQSLDQGLQFLIQYYNGEERAKGNILERFSAQQFPDLHSELNLSSLELGDSALYFCASSVDPSGQIYEQYFGPGTRLTVT.

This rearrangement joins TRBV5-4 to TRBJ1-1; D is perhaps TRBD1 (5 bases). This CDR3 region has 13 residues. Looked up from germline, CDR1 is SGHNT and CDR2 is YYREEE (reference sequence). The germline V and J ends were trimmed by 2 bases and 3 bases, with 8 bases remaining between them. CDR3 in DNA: TGTGCCAGCAGCTTACAGGCGGACACTGAAGCTTTCTTT. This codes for CASSLQADTEAFF.

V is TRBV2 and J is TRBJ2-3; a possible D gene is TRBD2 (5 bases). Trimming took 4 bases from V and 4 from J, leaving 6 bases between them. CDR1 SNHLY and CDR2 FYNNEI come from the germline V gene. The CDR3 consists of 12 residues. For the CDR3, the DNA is TGTGCCAGCAGTGCCGGGGCAGATACGCAGTATTTT. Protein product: CASSAGADTQYF.

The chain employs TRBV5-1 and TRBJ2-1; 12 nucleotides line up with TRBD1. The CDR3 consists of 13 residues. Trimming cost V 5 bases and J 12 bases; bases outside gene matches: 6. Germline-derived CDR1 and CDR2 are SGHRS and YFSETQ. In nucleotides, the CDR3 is TGCGCCAGCAGACCGGGACAGGGGGCCGGGCAGTTCTTC. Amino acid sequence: CASRPGQGAGQFF.

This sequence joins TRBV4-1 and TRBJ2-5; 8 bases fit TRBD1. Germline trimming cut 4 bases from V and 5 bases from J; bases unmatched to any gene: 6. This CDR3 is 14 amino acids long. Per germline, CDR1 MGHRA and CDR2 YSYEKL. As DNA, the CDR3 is TGCGCCAGCAGCCTGGGACAGGCTGGGGAGACCCAGTACTTC. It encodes CASSLGQAGETQYF.

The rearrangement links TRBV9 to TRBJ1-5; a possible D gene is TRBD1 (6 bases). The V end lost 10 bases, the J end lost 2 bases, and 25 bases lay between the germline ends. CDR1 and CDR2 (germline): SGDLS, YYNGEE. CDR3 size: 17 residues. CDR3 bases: TGTGCCGGAACTCCGGGACAACCCTCTTCTTGCAATCAGCCCCAGCATTTT. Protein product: CAGTPGQPSSCNQPQHF.

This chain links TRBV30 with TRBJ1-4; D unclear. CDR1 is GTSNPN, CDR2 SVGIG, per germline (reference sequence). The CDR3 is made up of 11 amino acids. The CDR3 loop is CASRENEKLFF. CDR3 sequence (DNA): TGTGCAAGCCGGGAGAATGAAAAACTGTTTTTT.

The CDR3 is CASISGSGSTGELFF. The CDR3 DNA reads TGTGCCAGCATAAGTGGTAGCGGGAGCACCGGGGAGCTGTTTTTT. This chain joins TRBV27 and TRBJ2-2; TRBD2 agrees at 9 bases. V gave up 7 bases and J gave up 4 bases; unmatched junction bases: 7. This CDR3 contains 15 residues. CDR1 and CDR2 from the germline V gene are MNHEY and SMNVEV (reference sequence).

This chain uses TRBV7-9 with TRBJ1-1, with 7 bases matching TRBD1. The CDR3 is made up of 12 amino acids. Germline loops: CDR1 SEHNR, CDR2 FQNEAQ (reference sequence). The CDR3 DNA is TGTATGGGGGACAGACAAAACACTGAAGCTTTCTTT. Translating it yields CMGDRQNTEAFF.

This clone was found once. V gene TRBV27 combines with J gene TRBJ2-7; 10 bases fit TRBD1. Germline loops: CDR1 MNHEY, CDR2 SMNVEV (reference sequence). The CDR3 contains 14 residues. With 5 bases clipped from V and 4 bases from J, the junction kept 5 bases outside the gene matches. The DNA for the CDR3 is TGTGCCAGCAGTAACGGACAGGGGGGGTACGAGCAGTACTTC. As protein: CASSNGQGGYEQYF.

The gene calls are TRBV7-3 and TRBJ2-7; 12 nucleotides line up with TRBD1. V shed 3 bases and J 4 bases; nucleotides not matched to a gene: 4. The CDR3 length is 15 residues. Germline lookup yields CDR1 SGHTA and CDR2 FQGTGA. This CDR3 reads CASSFGTGGFYEQYF. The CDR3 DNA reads TGTGCCAGCAGCTTCGGGACAGGGGGCTTTTACGAGCAGTACTTC.

CDR3 DNA: TGCGCCAGCAGCTTGGGATCCAACTACGAGCAGTACTTC. Protein: CASSLGSNYEQYF. The chain carries TRBV5-1 and TRBJ2-7; D is uncertain. Trimming took off 0 bases at V and 3 bases at J, with 7 bases between the two ends. The CDR3 has 13 amino acids. Germline assignment: CDR1 SGHRS and CDR2 YFSETQ.

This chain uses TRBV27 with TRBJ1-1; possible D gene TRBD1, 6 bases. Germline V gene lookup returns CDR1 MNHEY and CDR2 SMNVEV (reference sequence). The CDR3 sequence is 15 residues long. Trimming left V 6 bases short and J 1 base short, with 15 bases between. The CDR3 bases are TGTGCCAGCAGCCTAACAGGGAGAGGGAACACTGAAGCTTTCTTT. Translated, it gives CASSLTGRGNTEAFF.

The DNA for the CDR3 is TGTGCCAGCAGGCTCCAGGGTGCGAACACCGGGGAGCTGTTTTTT. Residues: CASRLQGANTGELFF. The rearrangement joins TRBV11-2 to TRBJ2-2; maybe TRBD1 (5 bases). Germline lookup yields CDR1 SGHAT and CDR2 FQNNGV. Trimming shortened V by 6 bases and J by 0 bases, and 11 bases separated the two germline ends. This CDR3 spans 15 amino acids.

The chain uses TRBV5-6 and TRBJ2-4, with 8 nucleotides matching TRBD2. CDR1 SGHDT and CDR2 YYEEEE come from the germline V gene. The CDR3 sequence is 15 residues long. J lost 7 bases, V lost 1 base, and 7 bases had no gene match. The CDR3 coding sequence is TGTGCCAGCAGCTTGTTGTCGGGGGGGCGGAACATTCAGTACTTC. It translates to CASSLLSGGRNIQYF.

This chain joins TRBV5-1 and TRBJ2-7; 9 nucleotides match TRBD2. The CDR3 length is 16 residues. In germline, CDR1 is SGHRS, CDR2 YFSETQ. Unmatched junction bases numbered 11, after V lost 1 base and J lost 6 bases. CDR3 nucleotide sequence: TGCGCCAGCAGCTTGAACAGAGCGGGAGGCCTCGGCGAGCAGTACTTC. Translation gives CASSLNRAGGLGEQYF.

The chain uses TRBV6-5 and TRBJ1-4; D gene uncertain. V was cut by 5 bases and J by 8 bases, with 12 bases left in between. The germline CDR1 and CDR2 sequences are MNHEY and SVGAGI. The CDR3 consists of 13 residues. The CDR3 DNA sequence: TGTGCCAGCAGTGAGGTCGTAGACGAAAAACTGTTTTTT. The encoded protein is CASSEVVDEKLFF.

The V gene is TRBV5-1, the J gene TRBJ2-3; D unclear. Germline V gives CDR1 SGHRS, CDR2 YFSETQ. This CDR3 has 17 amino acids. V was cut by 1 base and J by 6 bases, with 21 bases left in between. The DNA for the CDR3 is TGCGCCAGCAGCTTGAAAAAAGTTGCAGGTCAATTGGATACGCAGTATTTT. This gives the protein CASSLKKVAGQLDTQYF.

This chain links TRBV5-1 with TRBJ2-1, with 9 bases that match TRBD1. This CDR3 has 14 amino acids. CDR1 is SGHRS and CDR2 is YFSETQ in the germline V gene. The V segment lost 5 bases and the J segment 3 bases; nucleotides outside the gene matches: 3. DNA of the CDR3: TGCGCCAGCAGGAGGACAGGGGACTACAATGAGCAGTTCTTC. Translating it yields CASRRTGDYNEQFF. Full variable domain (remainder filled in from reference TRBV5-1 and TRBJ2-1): KAGVTQTPRYLIKTRGQQVTLSCSPISGHRSVSWYQQTPGQGLQFLFEYFSETQRNKGNFPGRFSGRQFSNSRSEMNVSTLELGDSALYLCASRRTGDYNEQFFGPGTRLTVL.

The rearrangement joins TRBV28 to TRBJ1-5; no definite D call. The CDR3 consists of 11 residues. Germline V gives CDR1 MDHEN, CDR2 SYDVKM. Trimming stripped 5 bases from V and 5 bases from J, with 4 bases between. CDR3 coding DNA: TGTGCCAGCAGTCAGGATCAGCCCCAGCATTTT. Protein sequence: CASSQDQPQHF.

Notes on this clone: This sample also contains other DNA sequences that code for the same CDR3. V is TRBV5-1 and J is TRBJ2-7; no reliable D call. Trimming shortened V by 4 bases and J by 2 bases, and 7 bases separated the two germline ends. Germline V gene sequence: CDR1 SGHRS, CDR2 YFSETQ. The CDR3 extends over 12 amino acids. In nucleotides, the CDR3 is TGCGCCAGCAGCCCCGGAGCCTACGAGCAGTACTTC. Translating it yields CASSPGAYEQYF.

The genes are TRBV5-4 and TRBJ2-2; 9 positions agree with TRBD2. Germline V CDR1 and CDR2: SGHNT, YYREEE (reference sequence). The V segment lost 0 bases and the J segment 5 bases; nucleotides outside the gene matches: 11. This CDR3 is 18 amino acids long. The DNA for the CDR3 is TGTGCCAGCAGCTTGGGCCCGGTTAGCGGGAGTCGTACCGGGGAGCTGTTTTTT. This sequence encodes CASSLGPVSGSRTGELFF.

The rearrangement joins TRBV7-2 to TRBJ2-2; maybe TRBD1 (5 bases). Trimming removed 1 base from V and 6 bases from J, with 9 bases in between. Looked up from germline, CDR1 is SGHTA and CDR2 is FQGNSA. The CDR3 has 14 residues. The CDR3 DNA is TGTGCCAGCAGCTTAGTGGGGCTGGCCGGGGAGCTGTTTTTT. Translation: CASSLVGLAGELFF.

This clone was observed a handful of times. CDR3 DNA sequence: TGCGCCAGCAGCTTTCAGGGAGGTGGCTACACCTTC. As protein: CASSFQGGGYTF. The genes are TRBV5-1 and TRBJ1-2; tentatively, D is TRBD1 (5 bases). V was shortened by 2 bases and J by 7 bases, with 9 bases between the two germline ends. The CDR3 has 12 amino acids. The germline gives CDR1 SGHRS, CDR2 YFSETQ.

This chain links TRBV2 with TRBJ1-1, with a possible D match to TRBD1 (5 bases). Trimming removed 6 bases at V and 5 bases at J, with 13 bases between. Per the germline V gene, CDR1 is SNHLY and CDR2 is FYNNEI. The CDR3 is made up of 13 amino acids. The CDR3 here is CASSGQWGTEAFF. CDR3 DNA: TGTGCCAGCAGCGGACAATGGGGGACTGAAGCTTTCTTT. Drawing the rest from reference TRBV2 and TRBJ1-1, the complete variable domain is EPEVTQTPSHQVTQMGQEVILRCVPISNHLYFYWYRQILGQKVEFLVSFYNNEISEKSEIFDDQFSVERPDGSNFTLKIRSTKLEDSAMYFCASSGQWGTEAFFGQGTRLTVV.

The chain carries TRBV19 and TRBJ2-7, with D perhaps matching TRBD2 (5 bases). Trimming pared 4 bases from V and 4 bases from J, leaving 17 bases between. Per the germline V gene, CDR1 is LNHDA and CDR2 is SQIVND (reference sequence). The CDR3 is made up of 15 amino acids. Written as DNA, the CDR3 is TGTGCCAGTAGTAGAAAACACACTACGGGGTACGAGCAGTACTTC. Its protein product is CASSRKHTTGYEQYF. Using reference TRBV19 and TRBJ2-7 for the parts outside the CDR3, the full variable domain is DGGITQSPKYLFRKEGQNVTLSCEQNLNHDAMYWYRQDPGQGLRLIYYSQIVNDFQKGDIAEGYSVSREKKESFPLTVTSAQKNPTAFYLCASSRKHTTGYEQYFGPGTRLTVT.